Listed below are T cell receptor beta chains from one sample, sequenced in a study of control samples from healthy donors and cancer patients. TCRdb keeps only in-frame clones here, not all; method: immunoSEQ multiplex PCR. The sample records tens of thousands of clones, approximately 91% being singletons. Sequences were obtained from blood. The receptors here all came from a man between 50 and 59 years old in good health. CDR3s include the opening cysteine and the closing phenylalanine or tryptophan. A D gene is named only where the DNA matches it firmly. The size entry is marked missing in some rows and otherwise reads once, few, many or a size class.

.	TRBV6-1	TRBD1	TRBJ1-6	CASSDRGPNSPLHF	TGTGCCAGCAGTGACAGGGGGCCGAATTCACCCCTCCACTTT
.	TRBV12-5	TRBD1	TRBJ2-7	CASGLGQGDYEQYF	TGTGCTAGTGGTTTGGGACAGGGAGATTACGAGCAGTACTTC
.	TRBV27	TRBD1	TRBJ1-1	CASSRGTGRTEAFF	TGTGCCAGCAGCCGAGGGACAGGAAGGACTGAAGCTTTCTTT
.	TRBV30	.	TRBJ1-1	CAWSSYQGQFEAFF	TGTGCCTGGAGTTCCTACCAGGGGCAATTCGAAGCTTTCTTT
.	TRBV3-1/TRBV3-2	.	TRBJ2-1	CASSPPSSYNEQFF	TGTGCCAGCAGCCCACCGTCTTCCTACAATGAGCAGTTCTTC
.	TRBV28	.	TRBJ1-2	CASSTTGTYGYTF	TGTGCCAGCAGTACTACAGGGACCTATGGCTACACCTTC
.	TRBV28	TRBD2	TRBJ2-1	CASSPAVGLAMFSEQFF	TGTGCCAGCAGTCCCGCGGTCGGACTAGCGATGTTTAGTGAGCAGTTCTTC
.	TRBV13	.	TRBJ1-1	CASSLTGEVTEAFF	TGTGCCAGCAGCTTAACGGGGGAGGTAACTGAAGCTTTCTTT
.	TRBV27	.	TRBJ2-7	CASSLPGTREQYF	TGTGCCAGCAGTTTACCTGGCACGAGGGAGCAGTACTTC
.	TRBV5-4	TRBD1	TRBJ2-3	CASSLGQGANTDTQYF	TGTGCCAGCAGCTTGGGACAGGGGGCAAACACAGATACGCAGTATTTT
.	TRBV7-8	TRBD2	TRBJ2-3	CASSLWFSTSGSPDTQYF	TGTGCCAGCAGCTTATGGTTTTCGACTAGCGGGAGCCCAGATACGCAGTATTTT
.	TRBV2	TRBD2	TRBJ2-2	CASSSTSGRNTGELFF	TGTGCCAGCAGCAGTACTAGCGGGAGGAACACCGGGGAGCTGTTTTTT
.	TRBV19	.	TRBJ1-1	CASSIGTAMNTEAFF	TGTGCCAGTAGTATTGGGACGGCAATGAACACTGAAGCTTTCTTT
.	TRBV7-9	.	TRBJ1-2	CASSFTMGDGPGYTF	TGTGCCAGCAGCTTCACCATGGGGGACGGCCCTGGCTACACCTTC
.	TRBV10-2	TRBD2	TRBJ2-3	CASTLGLAGPSRTDTQYF	TGCGCCAGCACCCTGGGACTAGCGGGACCGTCCCGCACAGATACGCAGTATTTT
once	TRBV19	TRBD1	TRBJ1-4	CASGQGVKLFF	TGTGCCAGTGGACAGGGGGTAAAACTGTTTTTT
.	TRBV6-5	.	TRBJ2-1	CASRGHNEQFF	TGTGCCAGCAGAGGCCACAATGAGCAGTTCTTC
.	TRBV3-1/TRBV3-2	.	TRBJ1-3	CASSQGPDTYSGNTIYF	TGTGCCAGCAGCCAAGGCCCAGACACTTACTCTGGAAACACCATATATTTT
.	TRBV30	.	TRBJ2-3	CAGRDGARDTQYF	TGTGCCGGCCGGGACGGAGCGAGGGATACGCAGTATTTT
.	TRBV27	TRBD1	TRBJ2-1	CASSLTGGLNEQFF	TGTGCCAGCAGTTTGACAGGGGGCCTAAATGAGCAGTTCTTC
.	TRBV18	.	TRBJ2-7	CASSPDYEQYF	TGTGCCAGCTCACCGGACTACGAGCAGTACTTC
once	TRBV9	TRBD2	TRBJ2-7	CASSATSGGPYEQYF	TGTGCCAGCAGCGCGACTAGCGGGGGCCCCTACGAGCAGTACTTC
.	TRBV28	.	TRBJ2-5	CASSLLEETQYF	TGTGCCAGCAGTTTGCTAGAAGAGACCCAGTACTTC
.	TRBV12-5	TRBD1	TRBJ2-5	CASGLDGDSQETQYF	TGTGCTAGTGGTTTGGATGGGGACAGCCAAGAGACCCAGTACTTC
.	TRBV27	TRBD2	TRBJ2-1	CASSPGWGGEQFF	TGTGCCAGCAGTCCCGGGTGGGGGGGTGAGCAGTTCTTC
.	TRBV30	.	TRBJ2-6	CAWIESSGANVLTF	TGTGCCTGGATAGAGAGCTCTGGGGCCAACGTCCTGACTTTC
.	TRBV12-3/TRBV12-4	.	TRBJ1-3	CASSFRNGNTIYF	TGTGCCAGCAGTTTTCGCAACGGAAACACCATATATTTT
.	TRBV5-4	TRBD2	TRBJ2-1	CASSLAGLADNEQFF	TGTGCCAGCAGCTTGGCGGGACTAGCGGACAATGAGCAGTTCTTC
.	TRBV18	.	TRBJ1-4	CASSLEVSNEKLFF	TGTGCCAGCTCACTGGAGGTGTCTAATGAAAAACTGTTTTTT
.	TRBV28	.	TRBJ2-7	CASSPTGPRALF	TGTGCCAGCAGCCCTACCGGGCCCCGGGCTCTCTTC
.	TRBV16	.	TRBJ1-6	CASSQAQQLGSPLHF	TGTGCCAGCAGCCAAGCGCAACAGCTGGGCTCACCCCTCCACTTT
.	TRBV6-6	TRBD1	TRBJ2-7	CASRDTGTGGSYEQYF	TGTGCCAGCAGGGATACCGGGACAGGGGGGTCCTACGAGCAGTACTTC
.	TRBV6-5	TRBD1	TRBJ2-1	CASSLEGQRYNEQFF	TGTGCCAGCAGTTTAGAGGGACAGCGATACAATGAGCAGTTCTTC